One and the same sample provided the 7 T cell receptor beta chains below, sequenced in a study of T cells in Graves' hyperthyroidism and ophthalmopathy. RNA transcripts provided the source from which TCR beta CDR3 regions were amplified. Using the HTBI primer set, a first-round RT-PCR was run on the TCR CDR3. TCRdb ran MiXCR on the multiplex PCR reads and lists one entry per CDR3 protein. The data contain fewer than 650,000 distinct CDR3 sequences, more than 13% of them singletons. Input material: blood. The source is a woman between 18 and 29 years old with Graves' ophthalmopathy.

This clonotype turned up a few times. The CDR3 is CATRDGSKNIQYF. Written as DNA, the CDR3 is TGTGCCACCCGGGACGGATCCAAAAACATTCAGTACTTC. The chain joins TRBV24-1 to TRBJ2-4; D possibly uses TRBD1 or TRBD2 (5 bases each). The V and J ends lost 9 bases and 2 bases respectively, with 10 bases between them. This CDR3 has 13 residues. Looked up from germline, CDR1 is KGHDR and CDR2 is SFDVKD.

This clonotype was observed at least ten times. The rearrangement joins TRBV5-8 to TRBJ2-1; D may be TRBD1 or TRBD2 (5 bases each). The germline CDR1 and CDR2 sequences are SGHTS and YDEGEE. This CDR3 has 14 residues. Between the trimmed V and J ends, which lost 0 bases and 6 bases, there was a span of 10 bases. CDR3 sequence (DNA): TGTGCCAGCAGCTTGGCCAGGGAGAGCAATGAGCAGTTCTTC. It encodes CASSLARESNEQFF.

The chain recombines TRBV5-6 with TRBJ1-1, with D possibly being TRBD1 (6 bases). CDR1 SGHDT and CDR2 YYEEEE come from the germline V gene. The CDR3 runs 14 residues. V lost 4 bases, J lost 6 bases, and 16 bases lay in between. For the CDR3, the DNA is TGTGCCAGCAGCCTAACGCCCCAGGGGCCTGAAGCTTTCTTT. Translated, it gives CASSLTPQGPEAFF.

This sequence joins TRBV18 and TRBJ1-2; D not resolved. Trimming shortened V by 3 bases and J by 8 bases, and 19 bases separated the two germline ends. Looked up from germline, CDR1 is KGHSH and CDR2 is LQKENI. This CDR3 is built from 15 residues. The CDR3 sequence: CASSPITSLAEGYTF. The CDR3 DNA is TGTGCCAGCTCACCGATCACTTCTCTAGCCGAGGGCTACACCTTC. Looking up the rest from reference TRBV18 and TRBJ1-2 gives the full variable domain: NAGVMQNPRHLVRRRGQEARLRCSPMKGHSHVYWYRQLPEEGLKFMVYLQKENIIDESGMPKERFSAEFPKEGPSILRIQQVVRGDSAAYFCASSPITSLAEGYTFGSGTRLTVV.

This clonotype was seen a handful of times. V and J are TRBV5-1 and TRBJ2-5; 9 positions match TRBD1. CDR3 length equals 15 residues. Losses at the gene ends were 4 bases for V and 3 bases for J; bases not matched to a gene: 7. Looked up from germline, CDR1 is SGHRS and CDR2 is YFSETQ. This chain's CDR3 is CASSRTGGGKETQYF. For the CDR3, the DNA is TGCGCCAGCAGCCGCACAGGGGGCGGGAAAGAGACCCAGTACTTC.

V and J are TRBV19 and TRBJ2-3, with 7 nucleotides matching TRBD1. Trimming cost V 7 bases and J 0 bases; bases outside gene matches: 4. The CDR3 consists of 14 residues. The germline V gene encodes CDR1 LNHDA and CDR2 SQIVND (reference sequence). The CDR3 bases are TGTGCCAGTATCCCAGGGGGAAGCACAGATACGCAGTATTTT. Translation gives CASIPGGSTDTQYF.

The table lists this clonotype with many counts. V usage is TRBV7-9 and J usage is TRBJ2-3, with D perhaps matching TRBD2 (5 bases). From germline, CDR1 is SEHNR and CDR2 FQNEAQ (reference sequence). Trimming pared 2 bases from V and 3 bases from J, leaving 15 bases between. This CDR3 has 16 residues. The CDR3 DNA sequence: TGTGCCAGCAGCTTACCCTGGCTAGCTTTAACAGATACGCAGTATTTT. This encodes CASSLPWLALTDTQYF.